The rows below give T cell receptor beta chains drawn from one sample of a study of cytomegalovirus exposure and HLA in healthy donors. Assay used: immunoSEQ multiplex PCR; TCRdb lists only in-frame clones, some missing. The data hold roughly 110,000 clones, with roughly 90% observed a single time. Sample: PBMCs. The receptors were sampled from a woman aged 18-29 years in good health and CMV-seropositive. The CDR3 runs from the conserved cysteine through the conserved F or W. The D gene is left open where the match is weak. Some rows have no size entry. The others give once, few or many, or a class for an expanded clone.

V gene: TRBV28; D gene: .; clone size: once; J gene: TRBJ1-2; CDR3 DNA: TGTGCCAGCAGCCGAACCAGGCTGCCCTATGGCTACACCTTC; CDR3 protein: CASSRTRLPYGYTF
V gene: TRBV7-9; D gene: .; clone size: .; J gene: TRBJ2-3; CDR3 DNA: TGTGCCAGCATCAACACAGATACGCAGTATTTT; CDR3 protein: CASINTDTQYF
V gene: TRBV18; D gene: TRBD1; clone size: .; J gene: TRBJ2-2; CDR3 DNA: TGTGCCAGCTCACTTTGGACAGGGGCGAACACCGGGGAGCTGTTTTTT; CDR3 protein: CASSLWTGANTGELFF
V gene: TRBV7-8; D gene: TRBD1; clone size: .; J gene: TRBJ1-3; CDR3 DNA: TGTGCCAGCAGCTTAGAGGGGACAGGCATCTCTGGAAACACCATATATTTT; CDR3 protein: CASSLEGTGISGNTIYF
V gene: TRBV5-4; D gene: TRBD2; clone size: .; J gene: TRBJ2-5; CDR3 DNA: TGTGCCAGCAGCGGAACTAGCCGGACTAGCGGGGTTGAAGAGACCCAGTACTTC; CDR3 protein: CASSGTSRTSGVEETQYF
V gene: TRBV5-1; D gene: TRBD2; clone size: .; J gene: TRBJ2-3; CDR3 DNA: TGCGCCAGCAGCTCTGGGACTAGCGGGGGCGGAGATACGCAGTATTTT; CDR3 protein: CASSSGTSGGGDTQYF
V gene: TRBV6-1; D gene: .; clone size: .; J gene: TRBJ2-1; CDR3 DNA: TGTGCCAGCAGATTACAGGGAACCAATGAGCAGTTCTTC; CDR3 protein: CASRLQGTNEQFF
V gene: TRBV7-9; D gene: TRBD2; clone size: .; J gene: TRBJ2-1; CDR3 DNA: TGTGCCAGCAGCTTTGGACTAGCGGGGGGTTACGACAATGAGCAGTTCTTC; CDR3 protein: CASSFGLAGGYDNEQFF
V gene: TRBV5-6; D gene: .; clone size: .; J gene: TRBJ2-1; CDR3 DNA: TGTGCCAGCAGTCGCGGACAGAGCTCCTACAATGAGCAGTTCTTC; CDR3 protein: CASSRGQSSYNEQFF
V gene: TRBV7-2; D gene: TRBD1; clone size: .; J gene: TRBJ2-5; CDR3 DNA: TGTGCCAGCAGCGCTCAGACAGGGCTCCAAGAGACCCAGTACTTC; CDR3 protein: CASSAQTGLQETQYF
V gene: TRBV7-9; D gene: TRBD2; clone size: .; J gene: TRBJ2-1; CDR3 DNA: TGTGCCAGCAGCTACCTGGGACTAGCGGGGGGACGATATGCGGATGAGCAGTTCTTC; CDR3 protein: CASSYLGLAGGRYADEQFF
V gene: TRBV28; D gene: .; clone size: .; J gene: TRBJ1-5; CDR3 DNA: TGTGCCAGCAGTTTGCCGGGTAGCAATCAGCCCCAGCATTTT; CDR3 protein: CASSLPGSNQPQHF
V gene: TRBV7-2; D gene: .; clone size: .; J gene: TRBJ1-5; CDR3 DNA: TGTGCCAGCAGCCTACAGGCTGGTCGCAATCAGCCCCAGCATTTT; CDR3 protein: CASSLQAGRNQPQHF
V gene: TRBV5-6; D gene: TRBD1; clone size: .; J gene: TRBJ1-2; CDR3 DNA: TGTGCCAGCAGCTGGGGGACAGGGGGTGTCTATGGCTACACCTTC; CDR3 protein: CASSWGTGGVYGYTF
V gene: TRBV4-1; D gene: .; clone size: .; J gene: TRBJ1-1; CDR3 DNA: TGCGCCAGCAGTCGGATACAGGAGAACACTGAAGCTTTCTTT; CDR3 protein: CASSRIQENTEAFF
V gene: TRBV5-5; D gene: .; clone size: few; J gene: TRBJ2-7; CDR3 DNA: TGTGCCAGCAGCTCGTCGGTTGGGGACACCTACGAGCAGTACTTC; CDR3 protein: CASSSSVGDTYEQYF
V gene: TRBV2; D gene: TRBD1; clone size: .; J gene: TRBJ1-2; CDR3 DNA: TGTGCCAGCAGTAGGGCAGGGGGCAACTATGGCTACACCTTC; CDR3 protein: CASSRAGGNYGYTF
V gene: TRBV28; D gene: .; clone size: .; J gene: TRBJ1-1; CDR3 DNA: TGTGCCAGCAGTTTAGGGGGAGGACACAACACTGAAGCTTTCTTT; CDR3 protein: CASSLGGGHNTEAFF
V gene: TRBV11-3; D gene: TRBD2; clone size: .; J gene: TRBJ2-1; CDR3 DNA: TGTGCCAGCAGCCCTAGACTAGCAGTAGAGCAGTTCTTC; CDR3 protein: CASSPRLAVEQFF
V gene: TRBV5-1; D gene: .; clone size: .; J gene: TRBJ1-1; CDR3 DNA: TGCGCCAGCAGCTTGGCCGGGTCGGAGGGGTACACTGAAGCTTTCTTT; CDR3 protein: CASSLAGSEGYTEAFF
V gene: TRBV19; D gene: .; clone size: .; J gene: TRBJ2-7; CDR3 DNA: TGTGCCAGTAGTAGAACCCGACAGGCCAATTACTACGAGCAGTACTTC; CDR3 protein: CASSRTRQANYYEQYF
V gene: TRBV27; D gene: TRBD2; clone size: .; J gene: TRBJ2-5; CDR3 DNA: TGTGCCAGCAGCTGGGCGGGGGATGGGGAGACCCAGTACTTC; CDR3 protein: CASSWAGDGETQYF
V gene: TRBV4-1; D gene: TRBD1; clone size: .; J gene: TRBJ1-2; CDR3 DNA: TGCGCCAGCAGCCAAGGACAGGGGAAGAGCCTTGGCTACACCTTC; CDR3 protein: CASSQGQGKSLGYTF
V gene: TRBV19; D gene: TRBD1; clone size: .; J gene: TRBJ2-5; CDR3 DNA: TGTGCCAGTAGTATGGGACAGGGGGCATTTGAGACCCAGTACTTC; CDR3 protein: CASSMGQGAFETQYF
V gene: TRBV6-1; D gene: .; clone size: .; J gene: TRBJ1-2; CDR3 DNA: TGTGCCAGCAGATCTGCGGGGATAGATTACGGCTACACCTTC; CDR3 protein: CASRSAGIDYGYTF
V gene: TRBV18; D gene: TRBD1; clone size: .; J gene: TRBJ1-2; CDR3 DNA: TGTGCCAGCTCATTAGGACAGGGGCAAGGCTATGGCTACACCTTC; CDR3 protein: CASSLGQGQGYGYTF
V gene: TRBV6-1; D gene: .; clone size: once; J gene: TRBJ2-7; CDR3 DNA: TGTGCCAGCAGTGAAGGTAAACTCCTCTCCTACGAGCAGTACTTC; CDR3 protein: CASSEGKLLSYEQYF
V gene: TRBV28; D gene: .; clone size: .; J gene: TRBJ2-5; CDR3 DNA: TGTGCCAGCACCGTTGGGGGAGGAAAAGAGACCCAGTACTTC; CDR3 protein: CASTVGGGKETQYF
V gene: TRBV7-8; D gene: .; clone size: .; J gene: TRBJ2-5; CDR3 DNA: TGTGCCAGCAGCTTAGTTCAACAAGAGACCCAGTACTTC; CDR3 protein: CASSLVQQETQYF
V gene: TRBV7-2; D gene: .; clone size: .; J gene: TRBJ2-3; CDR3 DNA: TGTGCCAGCAGCCCCGAGGGGGTACTAGCAGATACGCAGTATTTT; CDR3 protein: CASSPEGVLADTQYF